What follows are 29 T cell receptor beta chains derived from one specimen sequenced in a study of cytomegalovirus exposure and HLA in healthy donors. This PCR relied on a set of 60 Vbeta primers and 13 Jbeta primers. Assay used: immunoSEQ multiplex PCR; TCRdb lists only in-frame clones, some missing. The sample consists of 200,000 to 250,000 clones, roughly 89% of them appearing once. The source material was PBMCs. The receptors stem from a woman in her late teens or twenties in good health and CMV-seronegative.

This clone was recorded a few times. This chain links TRBV13 with TRBJ2-1; 9 nucleotides align to TRBD2. The CDR3 covers 15 residues. V shed 5 bases and J 5 bases; nucleotides not matched to a gene: 7. Per germline, CDR1 PRHDT and CDR2 FYEKMQ (reference sequence). CDR3 DNA: TGTGCCAGCAGCCCTGGACTAGCGAGTAACAATGAGCAGTTCTTC. This sequence encodes CASSPGLASNNEQFF.

This chain connects TRBV18 to TRBJ2-2, with D tentatively TRBD1 (6 bases). V lost 5 bases, J lost 5 bases, and 12 bases lay in between. The CDR3 sequence is 14 residues long. Germline-derived CDR1 and CDR2 are KGHSH and LQKENI. DNA of the CDR3: TGTGCCAGCTCAAAGGACAGCAAAACCGGGGAGCTGTTTTTT. Protein: CASSKDSKTGELFF.

This chain connects TRBV5-4 to TRBJ2-7, with 9 nucleotides matching TRBD1. CDR1 and CDR2 from the germline V gene are SGHNT and YYREEE (reference sequence). CDR3 length: 15 amino acids. Trimming cost V 0 bases and J 2 bases; bases outside gene matches: 3. The CDR3 DNA follows: TGTGCCAGCAGCTTGGGGACAGGGGCACCCTACGAGCAGTACTTC. It encodes CASSLGTGAPYEQYF.

J is TRBJ1-2 and V is TRBV27; D is possibly TRBD1 (6 bases). Germline-derived CDR1 and CDR2 are MNHEY and SMNVEV (reference sequence). The V end lost 6 bases, the J end lost 3 bases, and 17 bases lay between the germline ends. This CDR3 comprises 15 residues. CDR3 sequence reads: CASSRGTQGYYGYTF. CDR3 coding DNA: TGTGCCAGCAGCCGAGGGACACAGGGCTACTATGGCTACACCTTC.

J is TRBJ2-5 and V is TRBV18; 9 positions match TRBD1. The CDR3 extends over 14 amino acids. CDR1 KGHSH and CDR2 LQKENI come from the germline V gene. Losses at the gene ends were 5 bases for V and 3 bases for J; bases not matched to a gene: 4. The CDR3 bases are TGTGCCAGCTCAAAACAGGGGGCTAAAGAGACCCAGTACTTC. Amino acids: CASSKQGAKETQYF.

The count of this clone is one. CDR3 sequence reads: CASSLLGTGFGEQYF. CDR3 DNA: TGTGCCAGCAGCTTACTCGGGACAGGGTTTGGCGAGCAGTACTTC. The chain recombines TRBV7-9 with TRBJ2-5, with 9 bases lining up with TRBD1. The closer fit of TRBJ2-7 to the DNA end suggests the J call may be wrong. Germline CDR1 reads SEHNR; CDR2 reads FQNEAQ (reference sequence). This CDR3 region has 15 residues.

This rearrangement joins TRBV6-1 to TRBJ1-4, with a weak D call TRBD1 (6 bases). Trimming took off 5 bases at V and 8 bases at J, with 12 bases between the two ends. This CDR3 region has 13 residues. CDR1 and CDR2 (germline): MNHNS, SASEGT. The chain's CDR3 is CASSLQGGEKLFF. The DNA of the CDR3 is TGTGCCAGCAGTTTACAGGGTGGGGAAAAACTGTTTTTT.

This clone was seen a few times. The CDR3 coding sequence is TGCGCCAGCAGCCAAGTAGGGGGGGCGGAGACCCAGTACTTC. Protein product: CASSQVGGAETQYF. J is TRBJ2-5 and V is TRBV4-1; weak D call: TRBD2 (7 bases). CDR1 MGHRA and CDR2 YSYEKL come from the germline V gene. V lost 1 base and J 5 bases, leaving 11 bases between the germline ends. CDR3 length: 14 residues.

This sequence joins TRBV14 and TRBJ2-3; 10 bases align to TRBD2. The J segment lost 3 bases and the V segment lost 1 base, leaving 7 bases of the junction unmatched. CDR3 length: 17 amino acids. The germline gives CDR1 SGHDN, CDR2 FVKESK. CDR3 residues: CASSQVIWTSGTDTQYF. The CDR3, as DNA: TGTGCCAGCAGCCAAGTCATTTGGACTAGCGGAACAGATACGCAGTATTTT.

There are a few counts of this clone. The rearrangement joins TRBV5-1 to TRBJ2-2, with TRBD2 matching 13 bases. J gave up 5 bases and V 9 bases, and 4 bases lay outside the gene matches. The CDR3 consists of 14 residues. Germline assignment: CDR1 SGHRS and CDR2 YFSETQ. The CDR3 region is CATGLAGVTGELFF. In DNA, the CDR3 is TGCGCCACCGGACTAGCGGGAGTAACCGGGGAGCTGTTTTTT.

The chain joins TRBV5-1 to TRBJ2-7; a weak D match, TRBD2 (5 bases). V lost 2 bases to trimming and J lost 4 bases, with 13 bases between them. Germline CDR1 SGHRS, CDR2 YFSETQ. The CDR3 has 14 residues. The DNA for the CDR3 is TGCGCCAGCAGCTTCGGGCGGACTTCGTACGAGCAGTACTTC. Its protein product is CASSFGRTSYEQYF.

V is TRBV6-6 and J is TRBJ1-2; TRBD1 matches 7 bases. Germline assignment: CDR1 MNHNY and CDR2 SVGAGI (reference sequence). Losses at the gene ends were 6 bases for V and 4 bases for J; bases not matched to a gene: 8. This CDR3 region has 14 residues. The CDR3 reads CASRATGSIYGYTF. The DNA for the CDR3 is TGTGCCAGCAGGGCGACAGGGTCCATCTATGGCTACACCTTC.

V gene TRBV4-1 combines with J gene TRBJ1-1, with 8 bases lining up with TRBD1. The V segment lost 4 bases and the J segment 0 bases; nucleotides outside the gene matches: 10. This CDR3 has 17 residues. Germline V gives CDR1 MGHRA, CDR2 YSYEKL. CDR3 sequence: CASSPGQVFTMNTEAFF. The CDR3 DNA is TGCGCCAGCAGCCCGGGACAGGTGTTTACCATGAACACTGAAGCTTTCTTT.

V and J are TRBV10-2 and TRBJ1-1; D gene uncertain. Germline CDR1 WSHSY, CDR2 SAAADI. Trimming removed 10 bases at V and 6 bases at J, with 15 bases between. This CDR3 spans 12 amino acids. The CDR3 DNA sequence: TGCGCCACCTCCAGTCTGAGCGCTGAAGCTTTCTTT. This gives the protein CATSSLSAEAFF.

This clone occurred a few times. The V gene is TRBV30, the J gene TRBJ2-5, with D possibly matching TRBD2 (7 bases). V lost 2 bases, J lost 5 bases, and 21 bases lay in between. The CDR3 is 16 amino acids. Germline V lookup: CDR1 GTSNPN, CDR2 SVGIG (reference sequence). CDR3 loop: CAWSPKTWGREETQYF. The DNA of the CDR3 is TGTGCCTGGAGTCCGAAAACCTGGGGGCGGGAGGAGACCCAGTACTTC.

J is TRBJ2-3 and V is TRBV4-3; 10 bases match TRBD2. V dropped 1 base and J dropped 2; count of bases not matched to a gene: 3. The length of the CDR3 is 16 residues. CDR1 and CDR2 (germline): LGHNA, YSLEER. The CDR3 is CASSQVLAGYTDTQYF. The DNA for the CDR3 is TGCGCCAGCAGCCAAGTACTAGCGGGGTACACAGATACGCAGTATTTT.

The V and J genes are TRBV19 and TRBJ2-3; TRBD2 is a possible D gene (5 bases). Germline V CDR1 and CDR2: LNHDA, SQIVND (reference sequence). This CDR3 is built from 13 residues. V lost 1 base, J lost 5 bases, and 7 bases lay in between. The CDR3: CASSIARGDTQYF. The CDR3 DNA reads as TGTGCCAGTAGTATAGCTCGGGGAGATACGCAGTATTTT.

The rearrangement links TRBV6-1 to TRBJ1-1; unclear D gene. The CDR3 is 12 residues long. Germline V gives CDR1 MNHNS, CDR2 SASEGT. V was trimmed by 6 bases and J by 4 bases, leaving 9 bases between them. The CDR3 is CASRALGTEAFF. The CDR3 DNA reads as TGTGCCAGCAGGGCCCTTGGCACTGAAGCTTTCTTT.

The V call is TRBV5-1, the J call TRBJ2-1, with 7 bases aligning to TRBD2. The trim removed 4 bases at V and 4 bases at J, leaving 14 bases unmatched. CDR1 and CDR2 (germline): SGHRS, YFSETQ. This CDR3 is built from 17 residues. The CDR3 nucleotides read TGCGCCAGCAGCATAACCGGGACTACCAGAATTTACAATGAGCAGTTCTTC. Protein sequence: CASSITGTTRIYNEQFF.

The V call is TRBV7-6, the J call TRBJ2-5; 10 nucleotides agree with TRBD2. This CDR3 has 15 amino acids. The J segment lost 4 bases and the V segment lost 5 bases, leaving 7 bases of the junction unmatched. Germline CDR1 is SGHVS and CDR2 is FNYEAQ. CDR3 in DNA: TGTGCCAGCAGCGCTCTAGCGGGAGTGTTAGAGACCCAGTACTTC. Its protein is CASSALAGVLETQYF.

This clone was detected once. The chain carries TRBV6-1 and TRBJ1-2; 8 positions match TRBD1. Germline-derived CDR1 and CDR2 are MNHNS and SASEGT. V was clipped by 2 bases and J by 5 bases; unmatched bases: 7. This CDR3 has 15 amino acids. Here the CDR3 reads CASSERDRRFYGYTF. As DNA, the CDR3 is TGTGCCAGCAGTGAACGGGACAGGCGTTTTTATGGCTACACCTTC.

This clone was counted between two and nine times. V gene TRBV13 combines with J gene TRBJ2-7, with D possibly matching TRBD1 (7 bases). Germline-derived CDR1 and CDR2 are PRHDT and FYEKMQ (reference sequence). This CDR3 spans 14 amino acids. Deletions cut 4 bases from V and 7 bases from J, with 17 bases between. The chain's CDR3 is CASSSPQGGREQYF. For the CDR3, the DNA is TGTGCCAGCAGCTCCCCGCAGGGGGGTAGGGAGCAGTACTTC.

This clone was picked up a small number of times. The CDR3 sequence: CASSLDGWRLTEKLFF. CDR3 in DNA: TGTGCCAGCAGCTTAGATGGGTGGCGGTTAACTGAAAAACTGTTTTTT. J is TRBJ1-4 and V is TRBV11-2; D is unclear. The germline CDR1 and CDR2 sequences are SGHAT and FQNNGV. The CDR3 covers 16 residues. Trimming stripped 0 bases from V and 7 bases from J, with 15 bases between. Full variable domain (outside the CDR3, taken from reference TRBV11-2 and TRBJ1-4): EAGVAQSPRYKIIEKRQSVAFWCNPISGHATLYWYQQILGQGPKLLIQFQNNGVVDDSQLPKDRFSAERLKGVDSTLKIQPAKLEDSAVYLCASSLDGWRLTEKLFFGSGTQLSVL.

This clone was detected once. This chain connects TRBV7-9 to TRBJ2-1; 12 nucleotides agree with TRBD2. V gave up 5 bases and J gave up 12 bases; unmatched junction bases: 8. Germline V lookup: CDR1 SEHNR, CDR2 FQNEAQ (reference sequence). CDR3 length: 14 residues. The CDR3 bases are TGTGCCAGCAGCGAGCTAGCGGGAGGGCCTTGGCAGTTCTTC. Translation gives CASSELAGGPWQFF.

This chain connects TRBV7-9 to TRBJ2-2; D perhaps matches TRBD1 (8 bases). Per the germline V gene, CDR1 is SEHNR and CDR2 is FQNEAQ (reference sequence). The CDR3 runs to 16 residues. The V and J ends lost 5 bases and 4 bases respectively, with 17 bases between them. In nucleotides, the CDR3 is TGTGCCAGCAGCCTATCGGACAGGGAGGGCACCGGGGAGCTGTTTTTT. Residues: CASSLSDREGTGELFF. Drawing the rest from reference TRBV7-9 and TRBJ2-2, the complete variable domain is DTGVSQNPRHKITKRGQNVTFRCDPISEHNRLYWYRQTLGQGPEFLTYFQNEAQLEKSRLLSDRFSAERPKGSFSTLEIQRTEQGDSAMYLCASSLSDREGTGELFFGEGSRLTVL.

V gene TRBV12-2 combines with J gene TRBJ1-5; no check of the table's D call, TRBD1, against the DNA was made. TRBV12-2 is noted as a pseudogene. This CDR3 spans 15 amino acids. CDR3 sequence reads: CASRTGTGSNQPQHF. The CDR3 region has the DNA TGTGCAAGTCGCACCGGGACAGGGTCCAATCAGCCCCAGCATTTT.

The chain combines TRBV7-9 with TRBJ2-1; 7 nucleotides match TRBD2. The J segment lost 8 bases and the V segment lost 5 bases, leaving 15 bases of the junction unmatched. CDR1 and CDR2 (germline): SEHNR, FQNEAQ (reference sequence). This CDR3 has 16 amino acids. This chain's CDR3 is CASSTWPGLSRDEQFF. CDR3 coding DNA: TGTGCCAGCAGCACATGGCCGGGACTATCCAGGGATGAGCAGTTCTTC.

J is TRBJ1-2 and V is TRBV5-4, with D perhaps matching TRBD1 (6 bases). V was shortened by 4 bases and J by 4 bases, with 14 bases between the two germline ends. The length of the CDR3 is 14 residues. Germline CDR1 is SGHNT and CDR2 is YYREEE (reference sequence). CDR3 nucleotide sequence: TGTGCCAGCAGCGTCGGACAGACGCTCTATGGCTACACCTTC. This sequence encodes CASSVGQTLYGYTF.

V and J are TRBV29-1 and TRBJ2-3; 10 bases map to TRBD2. Germline-derived CDR1 and CDR2 are SQVTM and ANQGSEA. The CDR3 length is 14 residues. V dropped 6 bases and J dropped 1; count of bases not matched to a gene: 4. In nucleotides, the CDR3 is TGCAGCGTAATAGCGGGGGGCCGCACAGATACGCAGTATTTT. Translation gives CSVIAGGRTDTQYF.